One sample yielded the 18 T cell receptor beta chains listed below, sequenced in a study of Graves' ophthalmopathy and Graves' hyperthyroidism. Researchers took RNA transcripts and amplified TCR beta CDR3 regions from them. First-round RT-PCR used HTBI primers; second-round multiplex PCR followed. TCRdb reanalysed the multiplex PCR reads using MiXCR and keeps one entry per CDR3 protein. The data contain about 16,000 distinct CDR3 sequences, roughly 46% of them singletons. The sequenced material came from peripheral blood. These receptor sequences come from a woman aged 40 to 50 with stable Graves' hyperthyroidism.

This clonotype was detected ten times or more. The chain joins TRBV6-1 to TRBJ2-7, with D unresolved. CDR1 and CDR2 (germline): MNHNS, SASEGT. V lost 1 base, J lost 3 bases, and 7 bases lay in between. The CDR3 has 13 amino acids. As DNA, the CDR3 is TGTGCCAGCAGTGAAGAACCAGGCTACGAGCAGTACTTC. Translating gives CASSEEPGYEQYF.

V gene TRBV19 combines with J gene TRBJ2-3, with a possible D match to TRBD2 (6 bases). V shed 7 bases and J shed 4 bases, with 12 bases lying between them. Looked up from germline, CDR1 is LNHDA and CDR2 is SQIVND (reference sequence). There are 13 residues in the CDR3. In DNA form, the CDR3 reads TGTGCCAGTAAGGTTTCGGGGGCAGATACGCAGTATTTT. Protein sequence: CASKVSGADTQYF.

This clonotype was found many times. This sequence joins TRBV6-4 and TRBJ2-3; 10 bases are shared with TRBD2. V was clipped by 2 bases and J by 3 bases; unmatched bases: 2. The CDR3 is 15 amino acids. The V gene's germline CDR1 is MRHNA and CDR2 SNTAGT. The CDR3 coding sequence is TGTGCCAGCAGTGACGTAGCGGGAGGAACAGATACGCAGTATTTT. Translated: CASSDVAGGTDTQYF.

This clonotype is hyperexpanded within its sample. The chain joins TRBV2 to TRBJ1-1; 9 bases are shared with TRBD1. In germline, CDR1 is SNHLY, CDR2 FYNNEI. The V gene end was trimmed by 8 bases and the J gene end by 5 bases; junction bases not matched to a gene: 9. The CDR3 spans 14 residues. The CDR3 DNA sequence: TGTGCCAGCTATTCCGGGACAGGGAGGACTGAAGCTTTCTTT. Its protein product is CASYSGTGRTEAFF.

In this sample, this clonotype turned up many times. The V call is TRBV5-6, the J call TRBJ2-7, with D possibly TRBD1 on 6 matching bases. With 3 bases removed from V and 6 bases from J, the gap between germline ends came to 10 bases. The CDR3 totals 12 residues. Germline V CDR1 and CDR2: SGHDT, YYEEEE. The CDR3 nucleotides are TGTGCCAGCAGCTCACAGGGCCCCGAGCAGTACTTC. It is translated as CASSSQGPEQYF.

This clonotype counts as medium-sized. This sequence joins TRBV29-1 and TRBJ2-5; D unresolved. The germline gives CDR1 SQVTM, CDR2 ANQGSEA. V was pared by 7 bases and J by 2 bases, with 8 bases between. The CDR3 has 11 amino acids. CDR3 protein: CSAERQETQYF. In DNA, the CDR3 is TGCAGCGCCGAAAGGCAAGAGACCCAGTACTTC.

This clonotype was counted a few times. The chain uses TRBV7-9 and TRBJ1-6; D might be TRBD1 (5 bases). V gave up 7 bases and J gave up 11 bases, with 15 bases separating them. This CDR3 comprises 13 residues. The germline V gene encodes CDR1 SEHNR and CDR2 FQNEAQ (reference sequence). CDR3 in DNA: TGTGCCAGCAATGGGGCCATTGGAACACCCCTCCACTTT. Encoded protein: CASNGAIGTPLHF.

This clonotype has ten or more counts. The chain joins TRBV9 to TRBJ2-7; D call uncertain. This CDR3 has 15 amino acids. The V gene's germline CDR1 is SGDLS and CDR2 YYNGEE. V was cut by 0 bases and J by 3 bases, with 13 bases left in between. The CDR3 region is CASSVGANLIYEQYF. CDR3 nucleotide sequence: TGTGCCAGCAGCGTAGGTGCTAATCTGATCTACGAGCAGTACTTC.

On this clonotype itself: This CDR3 is missing its conserved last phenylalanine or tryptophan, likely due to a read error. The chain couples TRBV20-1 to TRBJ2-1; 7 nucleotides line up with TRBD2. The germline V gene encodes CDR1 DFQATT and CDR2 SNEGSKA (reference sequence). V shed 3 bases and J 3 bases; nucleotides not matched to a gene: 8. The CDR3 spans 15 residues. DNA for the CDR3: TGCAGTGCTAGCCCCCCGGCTAGCGGCTACAATGAGCAGTTCTGC. The encoded protein is CSASPPASGYNEQFC.

The table lists this clonotype with many counts. The chain couples TRBV20-1 to TRBJ2-1; 7 nucleotides align to TRBD2. The J segment lost 6 bases and the V segment lost 4 bases, leaving 12 bases of the junction unmatched. The length of the CDR3 is 15 residues. Germline V gene lookup returns CDR1 DFQATT and CDR2 SNEGSKA (reference sequence). For the CDR3, the DNA is TGCAGTGCTAAGGGGACCGGGGGGTTCGTCAATGAGCAGTTCTTC. Translation gives CSAKGTGGFVNEQFF.

The sample holds a few counts of this clonotype. The rearrangement links TRBV18 to TRBJ1-5, with D possibly being TRBD1 (5 bases). The germline CDR1 and CDR2 sequences are KGHSH and LQKENI. The germline V and J ends were trimmed by 4 bases and 4 bases, with 8 bases remaining between them. This CDR3 is built from 13 residues. Here the CDR3 reads CASSRDGNQPQHF. CDR3 in DNA: TGTGCCAGCTCACGGGACGGAAATCAGCCCCAGCATTTT.

In the case of this clonotype: With a much larger clone just one base away, this may be a read error. V usage is TRBV9 and J usage is TRBJ1-1, with D unresolved. Trimming shortened V by 4 bases and J by 0 bases, and 10 bases separated the two germline ends. CDR1 SGDLS and CDR2 YYNGEE come from the germline V gene. This CDR3 spans 14 amino acids. The CDR3 loop is CASSSSSMNTEAFF. CDR3 DNA: TGTGCCAGCAGCTCCTCAAGTATGAACACTGAAGCTTTCTTT. The full variable domain, its missing parts supplied by reference TRBV9 and TRBJ1-1, is DSGVTQTPKHLITATGQRVTLRCSPRSGDLSVYWYQQSLDQGLQFLIQYYNGEERAKGNILERFSAQQFPDLHSELNLSSLELGDSALYFCASSSSSMNTEAFFGQGTRLTVV.

The chain uses TRBV19 and TRBJ2-1; TRBD2 aligns across 8 bases. The CDR3 is 15 amino acids. The trim removed 7 bases at V and 16 bases at J, leaving 21 bases unmatched. Looked up from germline, CDR1 is LNHDA and CDR2 is SQIVND (reference sequence). CDR3 protein: CASIPGGLAGSSTFF. Written as DNA, the CDR3 is TGTGCCAGTATCCCGGGGGGCCTAGCGGGTAGTTCGACATTCTTC.

This chain joins TRBV5-8 and TRBJ2-1; maybe TRBD2 (6 bases). V dropped 3 bases and J dropped 3 bases, with 13 bases sitting between them. This CDR3 has 15 amino acids. In germline, CDR1 is SGHTS, CDR2 YDEGEE. The CDR3 is CASSWRTNNYNEQFF. The CDR3 region has the DNA TGTGCCAGCAGCTGGAGGACTAATAACTACAATGAGCAGTTCTTC.

This clonotype has more than one count but fewer than ten. Here the CDR3 reads CASSPQMSGSDEQFF. DNA for the CDR3: TGTGCCAGCAGCCCCCAGATGAGCGGCTCGGATGAGCAGTTCTTC. This chain joins TRBV9 and TRBJ2-1; a weak D match, TRBD2 (5 bases). The CDR3 consists of 15 residues. V was cut by 4 bases and J by 8 bases, with 19 bases left in between. CDR1 and CDR2 from the germline V gene are SGDLS and YYNGEE.

The genes are TRBV19 and TRBJ1-2; 9 bases agree with TRBD1. From germline, CDR1 is LNHDA and CDR2 SQIVND (reference sequence). The V gene end was trimmed by 4 bases and the J gene end by 6 bases; junction bases not matched to a gene: 3. The CDR3 length is 13 residues. The CDR3 here is CASSTGTGNGYTF. CDR3 DNA: TGTGCCAGTAGTACTGGGACAGGGAATGGCTACACCTTC.

Of note for this clonotype: This is likely a read error, given that the CDR3 carries no conserved phenylalanine or tryptophan at its end. The chain has TRBV5-5 and TRBJ1-5, with TRBD1 matching over 9 bases. The germline V gene encodes CDR1 SGHKS and CDR2 YYEKEE (reference sequence). CDR3 length: 14 amino acids. The junction had 2 bases not matched to a gene; V was cut back by 3 bases and J by 4 bases. As DNA, the CDR3 is TGTGCCAGCAGCTCGACAGGGGGAAATCAGCCCCAGCATTGT. Amino acid sequence: CASSSTGGNQPQHC.

At least ten counts were recorded for this clonotype. V usage is TRBV5-1 and J usage is TRBJ2-2; D possibly corresponds to TRBD2 (6 bases). Trimming took off 3 bases at V and 4 bases at J, with 10 bases between the two ends. Germline CDR1 is SGHRS and CDR2 is YFSETQ. CDR3 size: 14 residues. The CDR3 region has the DNA TGCGCCAGCAGCTCAGGACTAAGCACCGGGGAGCTGTTTTTT. This gives the protein CASSSGLSTGELFF.